Below, 31 T cell receptor beta chains from the same sample are listed, as sequenced in a study of cytomegalovirus exposure and HLA in healthy donors. The method was immunoSEQ multiplex PCR; TCRdb's version includes in-frame clones alone and lacks a portion of them. The sample includes more than 95,000 clones, 89% of them seen just once. The material sequenced was PBMCs. All receptors come from a woman between 18 and 29 years old in good health and CMV-seronegative.

The chain uses TRBV6-5 and TRBJ2-1; 10 bases agree with TRBD2. V lost 6 bases to trimming and J lost 7 bases; unmatched junction nucleotides: 3. The CDR3 contains 13 residues. Germline lookup yields CDR1 MNHEY and CDR2 SVGAGI. The CDR3 DNA is TGTGCCAGCAGACTACTAGCGGGGAATGAGCAGTTCTTC. Translation: CASRLLAGNEQFF.

The chain is built from TRBV7-2 and TRBJ2-7; 8 nucleotides line up with TRBD2. Per the germline V gene, CDR1 is SGHTA and CDR2 is FQGNSA. The CDR3 spans 17 residues. Unmatched junction bases numbered 14, after V lost 5 bases and J lost 2 bases. The CDR3 DNA reads as TGTGCCAGCAGCCGGAGCTTTAGCGGGATACTAACCTACGAGCAGTACTTC. This encodes CASSRSFSGILTYEQYF.

The chain has TRBV30 and TRBJ2-5; possible D gene TRBD2, 6 bases. Trimming stripped 0 bases from V and 1 base from J, with 12 bases between. Germline CDR1 is GTSNPN and CDR2 is SVGIG (reference sequence). This CDR3 has 15 residues. This chain's CDR3 is CAWSVSGLSQETQYF. Here the CDR3 DNA reads TGTGCCTGGAGTGTAAGCGGGTTATCCCAAGAGACCCAGTACTTC.

This sequence joins TRBV10-1 and TRBJ2-1; the D gene is possibly TRBD2 (7 bases). The CDR3 runs to 16 residues. Trimming stripped 6 bases from V and 5 bases from J, with 20 bases between. Germline CDR1 and CDR2: WNHNN and SYGVQD (reference sequence). CDR3 residues: CASSPFAAGADNEQFF. The CDR3 region has the DNA TGCGCCAGCAGCCCCTTTGCCGCGGGGGCGGACAATGAGCAGTTCTTC.

The gene calls are TRBV27 and TRBJ2-1, with D possibly being TRBD2 (5 bases). The CDR3 covers 14 residues. V lost 3 bases and J 6 bases, leaving 12 bases between the germline ends. CDR1 is MNHEY and CDR2 is SMNVEV in the germline V gene (reference sequence). This CDR3 is CASSFGSVGNEQFF. Written as DNA, the CDR3 is TGTGCCAGCAGTTTTGGTAGCGTTGGCAATGAGCAGTTCTTC.

The chain recombines TRBV15 with TRBJ1-4; the D gene is possibly TRBD1 (6 bases). V was pared by 0 bases and J by 8 bases, with 13 bases between. Germline loops: CDR1 LNHNV, CDR2 YYDKDF (reference sequence). This CDR3 is built from 15 residues. The CDR3 DNA reads TGTGCCACCAGCAGAGAGCTCAGGGGCCGAGAAAAACTGTTTTTT. Residues: CATSRELRGREKLFF.

The genes are TRBV28 and TRBJ1-2; D perhaps matches TRBD1 (6 bases). The CDR3 is 13 residues long. Trimming stripped 1 base from V and 8 bases from J, with 11 bases between. CDR1 is MDHEN, CDR2 SYDVKM, per germline. The CDR3 DNA follows: TGTGCCAGCAGTTTATCAACAGGGAGCGGCTACACCTTC. It codes for CASSLSTGSGYTF.

The chain is built from TRBV18 and TRBJ1-6; TRBD1 matches 7 bases. The CDR3 contains 16 residues. V was pared by 0 bases and J by 7 bases, with 6 bases of the junction left unmatched. Germline V gene sequence: CDR1 KGHSH, CDR2 LQKENI. This chain's CDR3 is CASSPPRTGLNSPLHF. The DNA of the CDR3 is TGTGCCAGCTCACCACCCCGGACAGGACTAAATTCACCCCTCCACTTT.

CDR3 protein: CASSQGALHNQPQHF. The CDR3, as DNA: TGTGCCAGCAGCCAAGGTGCGCTTCACAATCAGCCCCAGCATTTT. J is TRBJ1-5 and V is TRBV4-2; no clear D. Trimming stripped 1 base from V and 3 bases from J, with 10 bases between. The CDR3 has 15 amino acids. CDR1 is LGHNA, CDR2 YNFKEQ, per germline.

This clone was recorded only once. The gene calls are TRBV28 and TRBJ2-2; the D gene is possibly TRBD2 (5 bases). This CDR3 has 15 residues. The germline gives CDR1 MDHEN, CDR2 SYDVKM. Trimming stripped 11 bases from V and 0 bases from J, with 16 bases between. CDR3 bases: TGTGCCTCCACCGGGGTAGCATCGAACACCGGGGAGCTGTTTTTT. Protein product: CASTGVASNTGELFF. The full variable domain, completed using reference TRBV28 and TRBJ2-2, is DVKVTQSSRYLVKRTGEKVFLECVQDMDHENMFWYRQDPGLGLRLIYFSYDVKMKEKGDIPEGYSVSREKKERFSLILESASTNQTSMYLCASTGVASNTGELFFGEGSRLTVL.

The DNA for the CDR3 is TGTGCCAGCAGCCAAGGGGCCCGTTCAGATACGCAGTATTTT. This gives the protein CASSQGARSDTQYF. The J gene is TRBJ2-3, the V gene TRBV14; D not resolved. This CDR3 is 14 amino acids long. Per germline, CDR1 SGHDN and CDR2 FVKESK. V lost 1 base and J lost 4, with 9 bases in between.

Regarding this clone: No DNA is shown, since the ends of the CDR3 on it are uncertain; the CDR3 is the one TCRdb lists. The rearrangement links TRBV9 to TRBJ2-5; TRBD1 reflects the table's D call only, with no check against the DNA. The CDR3 adds up to 12 amino acids, both ends counted. Germline values: CDR1 SGDLS, CDR2 YYNGEE. This CDR3 reads CASSVAQGTVHF.

The V and J genes are TRBV19 and TRBJ2-3; D possibly corresponds to TRBD2 (6 bases). The CDR3 extends over 13 amino acids. Germline values: CDR1 LNHDA, CDR2 SQIVND (reference sequence). Trimming took off 4 bases at V and 3 bases at J, with 8 bases between the two ends. The CDR3 region is CASSRGETDTQYF. DNA for the CDR3: TGTGCCAGTAGTAGGGGGGAGACAGATACGCAGTATTTT.

The chain has TRBV27 and TRBJ1-5; 11 bases align to TRBD1. This CDR3 spans 13 amino acids. The germline V gene encodes CDR1 MNHEY and CDR2 SMNVEV (reference sequence). Unmatched junction bases numbered 1, after V lost 6 bases and J lost 6 bases. The CDR3 loop is CASRGQGVQPQHF. In DNA form, the CDR3 reads TGTGCCAGCAGGGGACAGGGGGTTCAGCCCCAGCATTTT.

The gene calls are TRBV30 and TRBJ2-4; 7 nucleotides align to TRBD1. J lost 6 bases, V lost 0 bases, and 5 bases had no gene match. The CDR3 loop spans 14 amino acids. The germline CDR1 and CDR2 sequences are GTSNPN and SVGIG (reference sequence). The CDR3 here is CAWSVGSGGNIQYF. For the CDR3, the DNA is TGTGCCTGGAGTGTAGGTTCAGGGGGAAACATTCAGTACTTC.

This clone came up once. This sequence joins TRBV2 and TRBJ2-3, with TRBD2 identical over 11 bases. The germline gives CDR1 SNHLY, CDR2 FYNNEI. Trimming took 7 bases from V and 6 from J; bases not matched to a gene: 6. There are 14 residues in the CDR3. CDR3 amino acids: CASKLSGGADTQYF. The CDR3 DNA reads TGTGCCAGCAAGCTTAGCGGGGGGGCCGATACGCAGTATTTT.

The CDR3 sequence is CASSLGGNTGELFF. CDR3 nucleotide sequence: TGTGCCAGCAGTTTAGGAGGCAACACCGGGGAGCTGTTTTTT. V is TRBV28 and J is TRBJ2-2; maybe TRBD2 (5 bases). Trimming took off 2 bases at V and 2 bases at J, with 6 bases between the two ends. Germline CDR1 and CDR2: MDHEN and SYDVKM. The CDR3 sequence is 14 residues long.

In nucleotides, the CDR3 is TGTGCCAGCAGCCCTGCCCTGGCTAGACTGCGCAATGAGCAGTTCTTC. Protein: CASSPALARLRNEQFF. V is TRBV28 and J is TRBJ2-1; D is unresolved. The germline V gene encodes CDR1 MDHEN and CDR2 SYDVKM. The CDR3 runs to 16 residues. The V end was cut by 6 bases, the J end by 6 bases, with 21 bases between.

The V and J genes are TRBV11-3 and TRBJ1-1; D gene unclear. The germline CDR1 and CDR2 sequences are SGHNT and YENEEA. Trimming left V 3 bases short and J 6 bases short, with 11 bases between. This CDR3 contains 13 residues. In DNA form, the CDR3 reads TGTGCCAGCAGCTTGATTATGGAGGCTGAAGCTTTCTTT. The encoded protein is CASSLIMEAEAFF.

The chain is built from TRBV27 and TRBJ1-1; 7 nucleotides match TRBD1. J gave up 1 base and V 4 bases, and 6 bases lay outside the gene matches. Germline V gene sequence: CDR1 MNHEY, CDR2 SMNVEV (reference sequence). This CDR3 comprises 15 residues. The CDR3 DNA reads as TGTGCCAGCAGTTCCCTCCAGGGGGGGAACACTGAAGCTTTCTTT. It specifies CASSSLQGGNTEAFF.

The chain joins TRBV11-3 to TRBJ2-7, with unresolved D. Trimming removed 2 bases from V and 1 base from J, with 9 bases in between. CDR1 and CDR2 from the germline V gene are SGHNT and YENEEA. The CDR3 sequence is 14 residues long. CDR3 residues: CASSLRGDSYEQYF. For the CDR3, the DNA is TGTGCCAGCAGCTTACGCGGAGATTCCTACGAGCAGTACTTC.

The V gene is TRBV6-5, the J gene TRBJ2-7; possibly TRBD2 for D (5 bases). Germline CDR1 reads MNHEY; CDR2 reads SVGAGI. V was shortened by 6 bases and J by 5 bases, with 20 bases between the two germline ends. The CDR3 spans 15 residues. The CDR3 is CASRQTFGDRNEQYF. The DNA of the CDR3 is TGTGCCAGCAGGCAGACGTTCGGGGATCGGAACGAGCAGTACTTC.

This chain links TRBV28 with TRBJ2-3; TRBD2 aligns across 9 bases. Germline CDR1 is MDHEN and CDR2 is SYDVKM. The junction had 8 bases not matched to a gene; V was cut back by 6 bases and J by 1 base. The length of the CDR3 is 16 residues. The CDR3 loop is CASSTPWTSGTDTQYF. DNA for the CDR3: TGTGCCAGCAGCACCCCTTGGACTAGCGGCACAGATACGCAGTATTTT.

V gene TRBV9 combines with J gene TRBJ1-2, with 7 bases lining up with TRBD1. CDR3 length equals 17 residues. V shed 4 bases and J 2 bases; nucleotides not matched to a gene: 14. The germline V gene encodes CDR1 SGDLS and CDR2 YYNGEE. CDR3 protein: CASSPRDQGELNYGYTF. The CDR3 region has the DNA TGTGCCAGCAGCCCAAGGGATCAGGGGGAGTTAAACTATGGCTACACCTTC.

The rearrangement joins TRBV4-3 to TRBJ2-2; D not resolved. The CDR3 is 12 amino acids. Germline values: CDR1 LGHNA, CDR2 YSLEER. V shed 1 base and J shed 7 bases, with 4 bases lying between them. For the CDR3, the DNA is TGCGCCAGCAGCCAAGTCAACGGGGAGCTGTTTTTT. Translation gives CASSQVNGELFF.

V usage is TRBV7-9 and J usage is TRBJ2-1, with D possibly TRBD1 on 5 matching bases. Germline CDR1 reads SEHNR; CDR2 reads FQNEAQ (reference sequence). The V end lost 5 bases, the J end lost 0 bases, and 5 bases lay between the germline ends. The CDR3 extends over 13 amino acids. The DNA of the CDR3 is TGTGCCAGCAGCACAGGCTCCTACAATGAGCAGTTCTTC. It codes for CASSTGSYNEQFF.

The J gene is TRBJ2-1, the V gene TRBV29-1; 12 bases fit TRBD2. CDR1 is SQVTM, CDR2 ANQGSEA, per germline. CDR3 size: 14 residues. The V and J ends lost 4 bases and 7 bases, in that order; junction bases with no gene match: 5. This CDR3 is CSVGLAGGGNEQFF. For the CDR3, the DNA is TGCAGCGTTGGCCTAGCGGGAGGGGGGAATGAGCAGTTCTTC.

The chain recombines TRBV18 with TRBJ2-1; D may be TRBD2 (5 bases). Trimming removed 5 bases at V and 0 bases at J, with 11 bases between. Per germline, CDR1 KGHSH and CDR2 LQKENI. The CDR3 length is 15 residues. The CDR3 loop is CASSYSADSYNEQFF. The CDR3 region has the DNA TGTGCCAGCTCATATTCAGCGGACTCCTACAATGAGCAGTTCTTC.

This chain connects TRBV30 to TRBJ2-5, with a possible D match to TRBD1 (6 bases). Germline V CDR1 and CDR2: GTSNPN, SVGIG (reference sequence). V was cut by 1 base and J by 2 bases, with 17 bases left in between. There are 16 residues in the CDR3. The CDR3 sequence is CAWSADRPRGQETQYF. CDR3 nucleotides: TGTGCCTGGAGTGCGGACAGACCTAGGGGACAAGAGACCCAGTACTTC.

The chain employs TRBV5-6 and TRBJ2-5; D gene uncertain. Germline CDR1 reads SGHDT; CDR2 reads YYEEEE. V lost 7 bases, J lost 2 bases, and 18 bases lay in between. The length of the CDR3 is 15 residues. Here the CDR3 reads CASPTYRRQQETQYF. In nucleotides, the CDR3 is TGTGCCAGCCCTACCTACCGCCGACAACAAGAGACCCAGTACTTC.

This clone was counted once. The chain links TRBV2 to TRBJ1-4, with a tentative D call TRBD1 (6 bases). CDR1 is SNHLY, CDR2 FYNNEI, per germline. V was clipped by 4 bases and J by 5 bases, with 11 bases between them. The CDR3 length is 14 residues. CDR3 amino acids: CASSVGHRNEKLFF. The CDR3 coding sequence is TGTGCCAGCAGTGTGGGACATCGGAATGAAAAACTGTTTTTT.